This T cell receptor (beta chain) was identified in a study of T cell changes during pregnancy in multiple sclerosis. Clones were sequenced by immunoSEQ multiplex PCR, and TCRdb holds only the in-frame ones, with some missing. This table holds tens of thousands of clones, nearly 90% found once. Looked up from germline, CDR1 is SGHNT and CDR2 is YENEEA. V was clipped by 6 bases and J by 4 bases; unmatched bases: 15. CDR3 length equals 18 residues. This specimen was CD4+ T cells from peripheral blood mononuclear cells, taken in the second trimester of pregnancy. The J gene is TRBJ1-5, the V gene TRBV11-3; the match to TRBD1 covers 10 bases. The TCR was taken from a female donor with multiple sclerosis, enrolled in a pregnancy study. The chain's CDR3 is CASRLDPGQGPRNQPQHF. As DNA, the CDR3 is TGTGCCAGCAGGCTAGATCCGGGACAGGGGCCGAGGAATCAGCCCCAGCATTTT.